This TCR beta chain was captured in a study of tumor-infiltrating lymphocytes in primary liver carcinoma. At the level of the study: Patients included men and women of 30 to 69 years.

The CDR3 consists of 13 residues. Losses at the gene ends were 7 bases for V and 5 bases for J; bases not matched to a gene: 4. In germline, CDR1 is SQVTM, CDR2 ANQGSEA. Germline DNA was also extracted, while the blood RNA originated from unsorted whole blood. Surgery was preceded by the collection of around 3.8 milliliters of peripheral blood. This clonotype came up many times. From about 490 ng of total RNA, TCR beta-specific cDNA was reverse-transcribed using a constant-region primer. Amplification in three nested multiplex PCR rounds with slightly modified ARM-PCR gave rise to TCR beta libraries. Use of TRBV1-TRBV30 forward primers with a C-beta reverse primer characterized the first two PCR rounds, which lasted around 9 cycles each. TCRdb re-called the multiplex PCR reads with MiXCR, one entry per CDR3 protein. The table includes 300,000 to 350,000 distinct CDR3 sequences, less than 75% detected once.

This TCR was sampled from a man aged 35-49 years with primary liver carcinoma and hepatitis B virus infection. The chain couples TRBV29-1 to TRBJ2-3, with 12 nucleotides matching TRBD1. The specimen sequenced was peripheral blood. The CDR3 nucleotides read TGCAGCGCCGGGACAGGGGGCATAGATACGCAGTATTTT. Encoded protein: CSAGTGGIDTQYF.